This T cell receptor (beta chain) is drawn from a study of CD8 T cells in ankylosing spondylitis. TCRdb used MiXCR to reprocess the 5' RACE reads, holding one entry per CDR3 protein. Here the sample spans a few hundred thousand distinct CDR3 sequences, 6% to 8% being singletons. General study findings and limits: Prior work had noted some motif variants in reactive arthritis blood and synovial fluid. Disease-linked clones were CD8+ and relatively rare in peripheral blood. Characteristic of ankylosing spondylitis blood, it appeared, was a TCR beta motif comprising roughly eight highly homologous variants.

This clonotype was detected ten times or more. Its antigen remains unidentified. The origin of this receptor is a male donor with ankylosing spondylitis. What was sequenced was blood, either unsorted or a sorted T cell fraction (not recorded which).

Written as DNA, the CDR3 is TGTGCCAGCAGTTTCTCCCCCAGGGATGAAAAACTGTTTTTT. Protein sequence: CASSFSPRDEKLFF. This rearrangement joins TRBV12-3 or TRBV12-4 to TRBJ1-4, with D possibly TRBD1 on 5 matching bases. Trimming stripped 3 bases from V and 6 bases from J, with 11 bases between. The CDR3 totals 14 residues.